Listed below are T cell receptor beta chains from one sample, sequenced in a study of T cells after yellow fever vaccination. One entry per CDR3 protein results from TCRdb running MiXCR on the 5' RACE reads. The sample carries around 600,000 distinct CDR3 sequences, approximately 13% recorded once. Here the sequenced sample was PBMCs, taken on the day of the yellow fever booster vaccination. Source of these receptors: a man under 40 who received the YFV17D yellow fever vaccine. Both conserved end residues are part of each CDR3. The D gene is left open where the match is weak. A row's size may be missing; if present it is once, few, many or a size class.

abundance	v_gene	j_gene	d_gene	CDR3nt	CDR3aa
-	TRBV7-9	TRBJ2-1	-	TGTGCCAGCAGCTTAGTTGCGGGGAGTGATGAGCAGTTCTTC	CASSLVAGSDEQFF
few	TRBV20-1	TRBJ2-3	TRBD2	TGCAGTGCTCCGTTCTCGGTCGGGAGGATTCAGTATTTT	CSAPFSVGRIQYF
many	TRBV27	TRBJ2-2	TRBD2	TGTGCCAGCAGTCCCCCTGCGGGAGGGGGCCCCGGGGAGCTGTTTTTT	CASSPPAGGGPGELFF
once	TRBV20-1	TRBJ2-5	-	TGCAGTGCTAGTGGGAGTAGCGGAGGACAAGAGACCCAGTACTTC	CSASGSSGGQETQYF
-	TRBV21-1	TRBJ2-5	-	TGTGCCAGCAGCACCCAGCGGACAGGGGCGTCGGAGACCCAGTACTTC	CASSTQRTGASETQYF
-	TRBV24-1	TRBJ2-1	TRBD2	TGTGCCACCAGTGACCTAGCGGGCGATAGGGTATATGAGCAGTTCTTC	CATSDLAGDRVYEQFF
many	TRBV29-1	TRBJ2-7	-	TGCAGCGTTGTAGGGGTCCCCTACTCCTACGAGCAGTACTTC	CSVVGVPYSYEQYF
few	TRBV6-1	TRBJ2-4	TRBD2	TGTGCCAGCAGCCAGTTCGGGAGGGCGATGTCACAAAACATTCAGTACTTC	CASSQFGRAMSQNIQYF
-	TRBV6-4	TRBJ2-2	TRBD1	TGTGCCAGCAGTGCAGGGGGAAGCACCGGGGAGCTGTTTTTT	CASSAGGSTGELFF
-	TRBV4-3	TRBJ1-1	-	TGCGCCAGCAGCCAAGCTTGGCACCAACCGAACACTGAAGCTTTCTTT	CASSQAWHQPNTEAFF
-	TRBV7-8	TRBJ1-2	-	TGTGCCAGCAGCCCACCGCCCATGGGGCAGGGGACTCTACTATACTATGGCTACACCTTC	CASSPPPMGQGTLLYYGYTF
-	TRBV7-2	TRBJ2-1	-	TGTGCCAGCAGCCTAGGGGCCAGTACAGGGCCTTACAATGAGCAGTTCTTC	CASSLGASTGPYNEQFF
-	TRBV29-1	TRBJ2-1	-	TGCAGCGTTGATGGGGGGGGCGATGAGCAGTTCTTC	CSVDGGGDEQFF
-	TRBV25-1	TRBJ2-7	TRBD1	TGTGCCAGCAGTGACGGGACAGGGTTCTCCTACGAGCAGTACTTC	CASSDGTGFSYEQYF
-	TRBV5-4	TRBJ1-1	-	TGTGCCAGCAGCTTGTTCGGCGTGAACACTGAAGCTTTCTTT	CASSLFGVNTEAFF
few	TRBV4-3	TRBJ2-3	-	TGCGCCAGCAGCCAAGACAGAAACACAGATACGCAGTATTTT	CASSQDRNTDTQYF
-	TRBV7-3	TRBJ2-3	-	TGTGCCAGCAGCTCGGGACACTTAGATACGCAGTATTTT	CASSSGHLDTQYF
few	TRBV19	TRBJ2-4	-	TGTGCCACCAATGCAGCAGGATTCCCAAACATTCAGTACTTC	CATNAAGFPNIQYF
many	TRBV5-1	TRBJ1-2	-	TGCGCCAGCAGCCCAGGGGAATATGGCTACACCTTC	CASSPGEYGYTF
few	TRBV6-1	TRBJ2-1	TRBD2	TGTGCCAGCAGTCTTACCGGTACTAGCGGGGCCTCCTACAATGAGCAGTTCTTC	CASSLTGTSGASYNEQFF
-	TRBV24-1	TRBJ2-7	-	TGTGCCACCGGGACTGTTGTTTATAGAGAGCAGTACTTC	CATGTVVYREQYF
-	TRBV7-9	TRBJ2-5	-	TGTGCCAGCAGCCGGTTCGCCGGGGAGACCCAGTACTTC	CASSRFAGETQYF
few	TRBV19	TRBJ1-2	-	TGTGCCAGTAGAATAAGTCTCCAGGGGAGAGCGAGCTACACCTTC	CASRISLQGRASYTF
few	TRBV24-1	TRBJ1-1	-	TGTGCCACCAGTGATTCGGGGCGGGGATTTGAAGCTTTCTTT	CATSDSGRGFEAFF
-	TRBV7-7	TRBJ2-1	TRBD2	TGTGCTAGCAGCCAGGGACTAGCGGACTCTGATGAGCAGTTCTTC	CASSQGLADSDEQFF
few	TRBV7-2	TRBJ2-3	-	TGTGCCAGCAGCTTACTGCGGGCAGGAGCAGATACGCAGTATTTT	CASSLLRAGADTQYF
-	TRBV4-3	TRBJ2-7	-	TGCGCCAGCAGCCAAGATTGGGGGCTAGAAGGAGACGAGCAGTACTTC	CASSQDWGLEGDEQYF
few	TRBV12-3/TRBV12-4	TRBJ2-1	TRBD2	TGTGCCTGCTGTTTTCGGTCTTCTAGCGGGAGTCTCCACAATGAGCAGTTCTTC	CACCFRSSSGSLHNEQFF
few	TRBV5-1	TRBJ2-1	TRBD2	TGCGCCAGCAGCTTGTGGGGGCGGGAGGGTTACAATGAGCAGTTCTTC	CASSLWGREGYNEQFF
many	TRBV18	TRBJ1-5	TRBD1	TGTGCCAGCTCCCCCAACAGGGGAGGCAATCAGCCCCAGCATTTT	CASSPNRGGNQPQHF
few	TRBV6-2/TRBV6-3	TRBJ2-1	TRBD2	TGTGCCAGCAGAGCCGGGACTAGCGGGCCGAGGGGGCAGTTCTTC	CASRAGTSGPRGQFF
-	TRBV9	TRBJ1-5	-	TGTGCCAGCAGCGTAGGATGGCAGGGGTATCAGCCCCAGCATTTT	CASSVGWQGYQPQHF
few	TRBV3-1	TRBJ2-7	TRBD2	TGTGCCAGCAGTCCCATGGTTAGCGGGGGGGGAGAGCAGTACTTC	CASSPMVSGGGEQYF
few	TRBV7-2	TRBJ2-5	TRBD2	TGTGCCAGCAGCCCACATGTGCGGGAGGGGAGAGAGACCCAGTACTTC	CASSPHVREGRETQYF
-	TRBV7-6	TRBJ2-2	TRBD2	TGTGCCAGCAGCATCGGACTAGGGAGAGTCGATTTAAACACCGGGGAGCTGTTTTTT	CASSIGLGRVDLNTGELFF
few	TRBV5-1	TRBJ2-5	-	TGCGCCAGCAGCGTCATTGGACAGCAAGAGACCCAGTACTTC	CASSVIGQQETQYF
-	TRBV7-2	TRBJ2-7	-	TGTGCCAGCAGCTTAGAAGGGCGGGTCTACGAGCAGTACTTC	CASSLEGRVYEQYF
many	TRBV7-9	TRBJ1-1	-	TGTGCCAGCAGCTTAAACAGTATGAACACTGAAGCTTTCTTT	CASSLNSMNTEAFF
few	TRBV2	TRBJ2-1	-	TGTGCCAGCAGTGCAAGCGGGACATATTACAATGAGCAGTTCTTC	CASSASGTYYNEQFF
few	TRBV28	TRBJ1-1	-	TGTGCCAGCAGTTTGTGGACAGTGAAACCTGAAGCTTTCTTT	CASSLWTVKPEAFF
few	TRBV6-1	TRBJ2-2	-	TGTGCCAGCAGGGGGGCGGGAGAGGGCTCCGGGGAGCTGTTTTTT	CASRGAGEGSGELFF
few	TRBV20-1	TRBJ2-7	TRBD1	TGCAGTGCTAGGCCAGGGGGCGGCTACGAGCAGTACTTC	CSARPGGGYEQYF
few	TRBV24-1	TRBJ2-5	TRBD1	TGTGCCACCAGTGAGTTGGGACAGCCGGTAGAGACCCAGTACTTC	CATSELGQPVETQYF
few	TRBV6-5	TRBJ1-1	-	TGTGCCAGCAGTTACTTGGGGACATCGGACACTGAAGCTTTCTTT	CASSYLGTSDTEAFF